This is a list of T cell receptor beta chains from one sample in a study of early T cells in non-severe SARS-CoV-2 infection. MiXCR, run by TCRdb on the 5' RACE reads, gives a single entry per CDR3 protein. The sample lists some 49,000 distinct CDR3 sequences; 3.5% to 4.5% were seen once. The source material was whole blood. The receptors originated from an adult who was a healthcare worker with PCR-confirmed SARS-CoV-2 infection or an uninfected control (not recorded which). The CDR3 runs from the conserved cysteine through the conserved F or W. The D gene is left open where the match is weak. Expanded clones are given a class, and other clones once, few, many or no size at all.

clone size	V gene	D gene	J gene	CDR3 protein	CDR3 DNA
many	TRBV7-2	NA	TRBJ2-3	CASSLAWLDTQYF	TGTGCCAGCAGCTTAGCATGGTTAGATACGCAGTATTTT
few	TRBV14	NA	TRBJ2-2	CASSQPLGRSTGELFF	TGTGCCAGCAGCCAACCCCTGGGCCGGAGCACCGGGGAGCTGTTTTTT
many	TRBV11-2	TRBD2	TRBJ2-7	CASSFQRGTYEQYF	TGTGCCAGCAGCTTTCAGCGGGGTACCTACGAGCAGTACTTC
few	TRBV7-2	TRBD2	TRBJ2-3	CASSLRGGYIDTQYF	TGTGCCAGCAGCTTACGCGGGGGGTACATAGATACGCAGTATTTT
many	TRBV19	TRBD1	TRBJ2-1	CASMGTGGFNEQFF	TGTGCCAGTATGGGGACAGGGGGCTTCAATGAGCAGTTCTTC
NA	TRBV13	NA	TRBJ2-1	CASSLGLGGEPYNEQFF	TGTGCCAGCAGCTTGGGCCTAGGGGGGGAGCCCTACAATGAGCAGTTCTTC
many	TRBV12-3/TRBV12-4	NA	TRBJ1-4	CASRSATNEKLFF	TGTGCCAGCAGGTCTGCAACTAATGAAAAACTGTTTTTT
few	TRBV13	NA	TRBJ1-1	CASSFGFGNTEAFF	TGTGCCAGCAGCTTCGGGTTCGGGAACACTGAAGCTTTCTTT
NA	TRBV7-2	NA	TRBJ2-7	CASSPHGGGNSWDEQYF	TGTGCCAGCAGCCCGCACGGGGGCGGGAACTCATGGGACGAGCAGTACTTC
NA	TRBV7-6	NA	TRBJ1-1	CASSSREGTEAFF	TGTGCCAGCAGCTCCCGGGAAGGCACTGAAGCTTTCTTT
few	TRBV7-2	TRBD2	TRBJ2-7	CASSSGTSGPQEQYF	TGTGCCAGCAGCTCCGGAACTAGCGGGCCCCAGGAGCAGTACTTC
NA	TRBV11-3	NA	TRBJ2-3	CASSLGLRGRNRDTDTQYF	TGTGCCAGCAGCTTAGGGTTACGTGGGAGGAACAGGGACACAGATACGCAGTATTTT
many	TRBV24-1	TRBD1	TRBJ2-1	CATSDPMGQGGGNEQFF	TGTGCCACCAGTGATCCCATGGGACAGGGGGGAGGGAATGAGCAGTTCTTC
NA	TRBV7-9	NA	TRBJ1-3	CASSLLSVGNTIYF	TGTGCCAGCAGCTTATTGTCAGTTGGAAACACCATATATTTT
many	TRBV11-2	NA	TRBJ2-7	CASSGYNEQYF	TGTGCCAGCAGCGGGTACAACGAGCAGTACTTC
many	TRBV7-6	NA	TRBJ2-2	CASSSDTRNTGELFF	TGTGCCAGCAGCTCGGACACCCGAAACACCGGGGAGCTGTTTTTT
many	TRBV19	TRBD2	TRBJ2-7	CASSIAGSGSNEQYF	TGTGCCAGTAGTATAGCGGGTAGCGGGAGCAACGAGCAGTACTTC
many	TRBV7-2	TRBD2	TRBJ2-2	CASSPRLAGGLSGTGELFF	TGTGCCAGCAGCCCGCGACTAGCGGGAGGGCTGAGTGGCACCGGGGAGCTGTTTTTT
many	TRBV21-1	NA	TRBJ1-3	CASSKPRDRGLSGNTIYF	TGTGCCAGCAGCAAACCCCGGGACAGGGGGCTCTCTGGAAACACCATATATTTT
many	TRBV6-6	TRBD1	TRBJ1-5	CASKDRGNQPQHF	TGTGCCAGCAAAGACAGGGGTAATCAGCCCCAGCATTTT
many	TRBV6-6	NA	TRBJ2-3	CASSRGPGTDTQYF	TGTGCCAGCAGTCGGGGGCCGGGGACAGATACGCAGTATTTT
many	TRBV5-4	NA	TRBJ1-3	CASSLVSGNTIYF	TGTGCCAGCAGCTTGGTATCTGGAAACACCATATATTTT
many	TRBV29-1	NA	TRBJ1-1	CSVEDQAGRRNVNTEAFF	TGCAGCGTTGAAGATCAAGCGGGCAGGAGAAATGTGAACACTGAAGCTTTCTTT
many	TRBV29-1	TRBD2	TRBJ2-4	CSVGLAGVAKNIQYF	TGCAGCGTCGGACTAGCGGGAGTAGCCAAAAACATTCAGTACTTC
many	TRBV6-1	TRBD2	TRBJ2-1	CASTSGDDGSEQFF	TGTGCCAGTACTAGCGGGGATGACGGTAGTGAGCAGTTCTTC
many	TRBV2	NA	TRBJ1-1	CASRKTAEAFF	TGTGCCAGCAGAAAGACAGCCGAAGCTTTCTTT
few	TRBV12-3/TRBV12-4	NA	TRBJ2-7	CASSLEAGFYEQYF	TGTGCCAGCAGTTTAGAAGCAGGATTCTACGAGCAGTACTTC
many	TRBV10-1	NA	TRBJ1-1	CASSANRMGTEAFF	TGCGCCAGCAGTGCAAACAGGATGGGGACTGAAGCTTTCTTT
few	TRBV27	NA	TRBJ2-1	CASLNAGGLEQFF	TGTGCCAGCCTCAATGCCGGGGGACTTGAGCAGTTCTTC
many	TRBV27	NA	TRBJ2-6	CASSSRATGANVLTF	TGTGCCAGCAGTTCGAGGGCGACTGGGGCCAACGTCCTGACTTTC
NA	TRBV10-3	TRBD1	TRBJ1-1	CAISDRATEAFF	TGTGCCATCAGCGACAGGGCCACTGAAGCTTTCTTT
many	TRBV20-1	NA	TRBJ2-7	CSASGRPYEQYF	TGCAGTGCAAGCGGGCGTCCCTACGAGCAGTACTTC
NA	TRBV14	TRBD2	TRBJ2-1	CASSQRVGLAGFSSYNEQFF	TGTGCCAGCAGCCAAAGGGTAGGACTAGCGGGATTTAGCTCCTACAATGAGCAGTTCTTC
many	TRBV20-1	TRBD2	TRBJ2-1	CSGRRRTSGTAEQFF	TGCAGTGGACGCCGGCGGACTAGCGGGACTGCTGAGCAGTTCTTC
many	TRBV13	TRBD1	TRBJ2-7	CASSPTGWGQGITEQYF	TGTGCCAGCAGCCCGACGGGGTGGGGACAGGGTATTACAGAGCAGTACTTC
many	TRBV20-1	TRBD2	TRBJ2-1	CSAFTFTSGSYNEQFF	TGCAGTGCCTTCACCTTTACTAGCGGGAGTTACAATGAGCAGTTCTTC
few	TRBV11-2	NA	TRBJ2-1	CASSAMQGTRDPEQFF	TGTGCCAGCAGCGCCATGCAGGGTACCAGGGATCCTGAGCAGTTCTTC
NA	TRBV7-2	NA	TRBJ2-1	CASSLGYPRDGAYNEQFF	TGTGCCAGCAGCTTAGGGTATCCTAGGGACGGAGCCTACAATGAGCAGTTCTTC
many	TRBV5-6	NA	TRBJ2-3	CASSLVLGFPDTQYF	TGTGCCAGCAGCCTAGTCCTGGGGTTCCCAGATACGCAGTATTTT
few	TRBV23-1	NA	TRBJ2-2	CASSHSVPVLYLQGNTGELFF	TGCGCCAGCAGTCATTCGGTTCCGGTTTTATACTTACAGGGGAACACCGGGGAGCTGTTTTTT